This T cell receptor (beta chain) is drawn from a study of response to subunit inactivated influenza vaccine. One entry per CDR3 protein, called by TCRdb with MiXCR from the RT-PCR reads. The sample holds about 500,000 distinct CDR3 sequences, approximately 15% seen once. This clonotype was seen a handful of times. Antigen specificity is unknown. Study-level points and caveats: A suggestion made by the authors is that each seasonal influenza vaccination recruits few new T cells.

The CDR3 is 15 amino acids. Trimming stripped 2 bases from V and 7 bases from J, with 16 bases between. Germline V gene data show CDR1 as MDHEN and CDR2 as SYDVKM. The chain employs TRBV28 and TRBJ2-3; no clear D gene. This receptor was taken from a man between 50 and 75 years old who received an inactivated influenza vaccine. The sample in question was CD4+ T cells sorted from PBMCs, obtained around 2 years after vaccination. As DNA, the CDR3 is TGTGCCAGCAGTTTAAGGACCCCCGGAAGGAATACGCAGTATTTT. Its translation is CASSLRTPGRNTQYF.